This TCR beta chain was documented in a study of blood T cell repertoires in COVID-19. As for the study in general: Acute and convalescent COVID-19 samples came from the United States, Italy and Spain. In each case, the material was cDNA or gDNA derived from T cells, B-cell-depleted T cells, or PBMCs.

CDR3 length: 13 amino acids. The germline V gene encodes CDR1 SGHTA and CDR2 FQGNSA. V lost 4 bases, J lost 3 bases, and 8 bases lay in between. Original handling: Cell counts per sample came from amplifying reference gene primers. Profiling relied on immunoSEQ multiplex PCR, and the TCRdb table lists in-frame clones only, not all of them. For V, J and clone size, that table is used; D and trimming come from the DNA. The data contain about 180,000 clones, more than 70% of them singletons. Source material: peripheral blood. The rearrangement links TRBV7-2 to TRBJ2-3; D remains ambiguous. This TCR was recovered from a woman between 25 and 40 years old with acute or convalescent COVID-19. The CDR3 region has the DNA TGTGCCAGCAGCTCCGTTAGAACAGATACGCAGTATTTT. Protein product: CASSSVRTDTQYF. Full variable domain (remainder filled in from reference TRBV7-2 and TRBJ2-3): GAGVSQSPSNKVTEKGKDVELRCDPISGHTALYWYRQSLGQGLEFLIYFQGNSAPDKSGLPSDRFSAERTGGSVSTLTIQRTQQEDSAVYLCASSSVRTDTQYFGPGTRLTVL.